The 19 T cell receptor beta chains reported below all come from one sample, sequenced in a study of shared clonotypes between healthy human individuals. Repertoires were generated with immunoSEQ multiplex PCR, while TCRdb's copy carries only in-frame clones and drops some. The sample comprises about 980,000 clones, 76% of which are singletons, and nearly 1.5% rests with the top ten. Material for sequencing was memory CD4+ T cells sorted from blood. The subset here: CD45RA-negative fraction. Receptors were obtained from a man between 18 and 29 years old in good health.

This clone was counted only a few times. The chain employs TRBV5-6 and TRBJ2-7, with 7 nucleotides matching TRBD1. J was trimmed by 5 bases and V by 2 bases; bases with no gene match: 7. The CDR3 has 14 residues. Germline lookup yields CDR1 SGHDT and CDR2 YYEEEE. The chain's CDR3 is CASSFLDRENEQYF. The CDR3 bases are TGTGCCAGCAGCTTCCTAGACAGGGAAAACGAGCAGTACTTC.

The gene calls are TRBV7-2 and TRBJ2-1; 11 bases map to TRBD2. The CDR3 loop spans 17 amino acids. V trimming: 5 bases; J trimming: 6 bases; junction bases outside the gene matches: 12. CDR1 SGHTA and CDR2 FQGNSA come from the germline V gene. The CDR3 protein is CASSPLLAGGAGNEQFF. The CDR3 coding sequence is TGTGCCAGCAGCCCCCTCTTAGCGGGAGGGGCCGGCAATGAGCAGTTCTTC.

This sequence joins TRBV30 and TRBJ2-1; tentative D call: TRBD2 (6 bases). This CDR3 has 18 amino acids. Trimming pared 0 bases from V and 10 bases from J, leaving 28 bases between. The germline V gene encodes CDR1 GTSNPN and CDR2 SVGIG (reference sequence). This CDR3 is CAWSVGETSGRRGAEQFF. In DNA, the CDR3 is TGTGCCTGGAGTGTAGGGGAGACTAGTGGCCGCCGCGGGGCAGAGCAGTTCTTC.

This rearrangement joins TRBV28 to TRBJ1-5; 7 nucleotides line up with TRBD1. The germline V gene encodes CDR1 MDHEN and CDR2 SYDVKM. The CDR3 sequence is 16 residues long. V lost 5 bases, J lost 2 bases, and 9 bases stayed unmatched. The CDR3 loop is CASSLRQGWRNQPQHF. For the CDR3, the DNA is TGTGCCAGCAGTCTACGACAGGGTTGGCGCAATCAGCCCCAGCATTTT.

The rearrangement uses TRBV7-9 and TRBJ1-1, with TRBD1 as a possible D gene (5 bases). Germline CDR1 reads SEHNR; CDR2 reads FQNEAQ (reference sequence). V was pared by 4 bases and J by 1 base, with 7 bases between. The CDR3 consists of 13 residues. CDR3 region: CASSYQGNTEAFF. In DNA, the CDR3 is TGTGCCAGCAGCTATCAGGGGAACACTGAAGCTTTCTTT. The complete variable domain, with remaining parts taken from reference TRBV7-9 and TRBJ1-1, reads DTGVSQNPRHKITKRGQNVTFRCDPISEHNRLYWYRQTLGQGPEFLTYFQNEAQLEKSRLLSDRFSAERPKGSFSTLEIQRTEQGDSAMYLCASSYQGNTEAFFGQGTRLTVV.

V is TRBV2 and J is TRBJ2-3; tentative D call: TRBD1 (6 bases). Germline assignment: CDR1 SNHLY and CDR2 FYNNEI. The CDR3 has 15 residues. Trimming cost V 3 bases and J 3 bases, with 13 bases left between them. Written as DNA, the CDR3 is TGTGCCAGCAGTGAGCAACAGGGATGGACAGATACGCAGTATTTT. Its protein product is CASSEQQGWTDTQYF.

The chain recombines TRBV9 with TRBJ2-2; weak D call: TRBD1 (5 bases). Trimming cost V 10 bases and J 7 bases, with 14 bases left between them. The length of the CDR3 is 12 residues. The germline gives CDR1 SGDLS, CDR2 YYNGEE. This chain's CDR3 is CAGALKGGELFF. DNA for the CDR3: TGTGCCGGGGCCCTGAAGGGCGGGGAGCTGTTTTTT.

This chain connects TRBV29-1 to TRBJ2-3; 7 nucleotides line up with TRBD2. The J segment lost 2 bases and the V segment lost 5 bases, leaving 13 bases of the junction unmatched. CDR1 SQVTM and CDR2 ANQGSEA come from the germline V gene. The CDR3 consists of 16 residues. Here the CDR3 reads CSVMVPSSGVTDTQYF. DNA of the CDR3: TGCAGCGTTATGGTGCCATCTAGCGGCGTCACAGATACGCAGTATTTT.

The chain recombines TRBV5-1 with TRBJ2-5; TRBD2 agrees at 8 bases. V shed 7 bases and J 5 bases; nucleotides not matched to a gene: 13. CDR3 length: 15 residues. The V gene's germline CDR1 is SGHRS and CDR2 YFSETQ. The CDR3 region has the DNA TGCGCCAGCTCCGGGGCGGGGGGTCTCGGGGAGACCCAGTACTTC. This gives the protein CASSGAGGLGETQYF.

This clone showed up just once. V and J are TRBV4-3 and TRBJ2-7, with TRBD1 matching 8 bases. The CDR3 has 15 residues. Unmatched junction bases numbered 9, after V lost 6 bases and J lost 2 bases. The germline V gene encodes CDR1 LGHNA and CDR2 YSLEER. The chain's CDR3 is CASSRDRGVPYEQYF. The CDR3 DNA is TGCGCCAGCAGTCGCGACAGGGGCGTCCCCTACGAGCAGTACTTC.

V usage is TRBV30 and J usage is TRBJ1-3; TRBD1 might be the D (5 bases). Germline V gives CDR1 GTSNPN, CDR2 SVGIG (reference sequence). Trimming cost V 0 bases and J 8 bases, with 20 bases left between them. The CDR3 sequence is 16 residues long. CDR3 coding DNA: TGTGCCTGGAGTGTATGGGGCGGCAGCCTTGAGGACACCATATATTTT. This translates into CAWSVWGGSLEDTIYF.

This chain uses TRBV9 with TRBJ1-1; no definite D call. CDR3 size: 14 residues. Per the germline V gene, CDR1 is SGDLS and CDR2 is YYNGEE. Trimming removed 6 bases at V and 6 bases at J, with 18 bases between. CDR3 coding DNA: TGTGCCAGCACGCCTAACCCGACCGCCTCTGAAGCTTTCTTT. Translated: CASTPNPTASEAFF.

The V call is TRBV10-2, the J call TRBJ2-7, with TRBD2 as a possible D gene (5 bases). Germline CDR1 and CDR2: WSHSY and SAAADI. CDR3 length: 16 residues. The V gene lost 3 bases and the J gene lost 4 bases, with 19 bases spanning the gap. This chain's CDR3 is CASSDQDWPRVYEQYF. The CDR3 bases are TGCGCCAGCAGTGACCAGGACTGGCCGCGGGTTTACGAGCAGTACTTC.

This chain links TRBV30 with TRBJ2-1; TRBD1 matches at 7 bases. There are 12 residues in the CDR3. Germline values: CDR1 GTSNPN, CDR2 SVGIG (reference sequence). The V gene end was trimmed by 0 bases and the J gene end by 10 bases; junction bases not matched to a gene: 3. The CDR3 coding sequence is TGTGCCTGGAGTGTAGGGGGCGGGGAGCAGTTCTTC. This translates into CAWSVGGGEQFF.

The CDR3 nucleotides are TGTGCCAGCAGATGGGGGGACTCCCAAGGAGCTTTCTTT. Its protein product is CASRWGDSQGAFF. The chain links TRBV6-1 to TRBJ1-1; tentatively, D is TRBD1 (5 bases). Germline V lookup: CDR1 MNHNS, CDR2 SASEGT. This CDR3 region has 13 residues. The germline V and J ends were trimmed by 6 bases and 10 bases, with 18 bases remaining between them.

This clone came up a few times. As DNA, the CDR3 is TGTGCCAGCAGCTTAGCGAGGACAGGCGCTGAAGCTTTCTTT. This translates into CASSLARTGAEAFF. The V gene is TRBV11-1, the J gene TRBJ1-1, with 7 bases lining up with TRBD1. The J segment lost 6 bases and the V segment lost 0 bases, leaving 4 bases of the junction unmatched. The germline V gene encodes CDR1 SGHAT and CDR2 FQDESV (reference sequence). This CDR3 region has 14 residues.

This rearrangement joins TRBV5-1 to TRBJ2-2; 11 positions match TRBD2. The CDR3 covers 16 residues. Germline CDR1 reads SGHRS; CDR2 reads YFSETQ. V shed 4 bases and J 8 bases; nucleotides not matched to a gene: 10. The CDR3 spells CASSPGTSGQAGELFF. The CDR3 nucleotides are TGCGCCAGCAGCCCCGGGACTAGCGGTCAAGCGGGGGAGCTGTTTTTT.

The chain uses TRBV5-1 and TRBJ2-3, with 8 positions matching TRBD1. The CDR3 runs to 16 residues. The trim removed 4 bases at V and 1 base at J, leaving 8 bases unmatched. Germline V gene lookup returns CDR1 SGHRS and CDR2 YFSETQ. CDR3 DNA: TGCGCCAGCAGCCCAGGACAGGGACGAGGCACAGATACGCAGTATTTT. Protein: CASSPGQGRGTDTQYF. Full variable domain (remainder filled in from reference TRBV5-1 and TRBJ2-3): KAGVTQTPRYLIKTRGQQVTLSCSPISGHRSVSWYQQTPGQGLQFLFEYFSETQRNKGNFPGRFSGRQFSNSRSEMNVSTLELGDSALYLCASSPGQGRGTDTQYFGPGTRLTVL.

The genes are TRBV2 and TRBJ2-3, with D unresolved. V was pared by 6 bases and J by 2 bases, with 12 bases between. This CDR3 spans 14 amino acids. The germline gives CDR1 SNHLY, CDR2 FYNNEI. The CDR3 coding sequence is TGTGCCAGCAGCCCGGGCAGGAACACAGATACGCAGTATTTT. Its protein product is CASSPGRNTDTQYF.